This T cell receptor beta chain was identified during a study of blood T cell repertoires in COVID-19. Study-level information: T cells, B-cell-depleted T cells, or PBMCs provided the cDNA or gDNA that served as material.

V gave up 1 base and J gave up 1 base, with 11 bases separating them. The CDR3 covers 15 residues. Germline CDR1 reads SGHAT; CDR2 reads FQNNGV. Authors' analysis steps: Amplifying reference gene primers gave estimates of nucleated cell counts. This table comes from immunoSEQ multiplex PCR, and its TCRdb copy is limited to in-frame clones, with some not included. D and trimming come from the DNA, and the V and J calls and clone size come from that table. The sample carries roughly 70,000 clones, approximately 90% recorded once. This chain links TRBV11-2 with TRBJ2-7; a possible D gene is TRBD1 (5 bases). The sequenced material came from peripheral blood. The clonotype originates from a human donor in a cohort sampled during active COVID-19. In DNA, the CDR3 is TGTGCCAGCAGCTTAGCTTGGGGCCCATCCTACGAGCAGTACTTC. Translation: CASSLAWGPSYEQYF. Looking up the rest from reference TRBV11-2 and TRBJ2-7 gives the full variable domain: EAGVAQSPRYKIIEKRQSVAFWCNPISGHATLYWYQQILGQGPKLLIQFQNNGVVDDSQLPKDRFSAERLKGVDSTLKIQPAKLEDSAVYLCASSLAWGPSYEQYFGPGTRLTVT.